Below, one T cell receptor (beta chain) is given with its context. The antigen remains undetermined. The sample is drawn from a study of regulatory T cells in long-lasting Graves disease. Time point here: newly diagnosed GD, antithyroid drugs for less than 3 months. PBMC RNA served as the TCR library source. The CDR3 loop spans 12 amino acids. V shed 5 bases and J shed 0 bases, with 6 bases lying between them. CDR1 is SQVTM and CDR2 is ANQGSEA in the germline V gene. Construction of TCR beta libraries relied on iRepertoire HTBI primers and on Arm-PCR targeting CDR3 regions. In TCRdb, the multiplex PCR reads were re-called with MiXCR into one record per CDR3 protein. The sample holds approximately 490,000 distinct CDR3 sequences, about a sixth seen once. Points from the study as a whole: The analysis examined peripheral blood only and excluded thyroid tissue.

This sample also appeared in a second study, on T cells in Graves' hyperthyroidism and ophthalmopathy. That source reports: Hyperthyroidism was newly diagnosed in patients aged 18 to 65 (duration under 2 months). HTBI primers were the set used in a first-round RT-PCR of the TCR CDR3. Ophthalmopathy was told apart from stable hyperthyroidism by a 13 V-J model.

Material: peripheral blood mononuclear cells (PBMCs), obtained at new diagnosis, from a patient treated with antithyroid drugs. The rearrangement joins TRBV29-1 to TRBJ2-3; D gene uncertain. The receptor's source is a man aged 40-49 years with Graves disease. CDR3 DNA sequence: TGCAGCGTTTACAGCAGCACAGATACGCAGTATTTT. It yields the protein CSVYSSTDTQYF.